This T cell receptor beta chain was observed in a study of Ad26.COV2.S vaccination and SARS-CoV-2 variants. Whole-study results and caveats: After vaccination, substantial breadth of spike-specific CD8+ and CD4+ responses was reported.

Comments on this clone: Antigen unknown.

The sample's treatment: some 19 received Ad26.COV2.S at low or high dose, single or two shots; about 5 received placebo; per-sample allocation not given. Samples analyzed were those drawn on day 63 after the first vaccine or placebo injection. The vaccine delivered Wuhan-strain SARS-CoV-2 spike through an Ad26 vector. Sequenced by immunoSEQ multiplex PCR; TCRdb stores in-frame clones only, minus some. The sample records some 340,000 clones, 86% being singletons. Per germline, CDR1 MNHEY and CDR2 SVGAGI. The CDR3 is made up of 14 amino acids. The ends lost 6 bases at V and 6 bases at J; junction bases unmatched: 3.

The source of this sequence is a person between 18 and 65 years old who received the Ad26.COV2.S COVID-19 vaccine or a placebo. The specimen was peripheral blood, collected in a trial of Ad26.COV2.S vaccine versus placebo. This chain connects TRBV6-5 to TRBJ1-4, with 11 bases fitting TRBD1. The CDR3 region has the DNA TGTGCCAGCAGCGGACAGGGGGCGCATGAAAAACTGTTTTTT. Encoded protein: CASSGQGAHEKLFF.